This TCR beta chain was obtained from a study of blood T cell repertoires in COVID-19 (dated by TCRdb to 2018 to 2021). Regarding the research as a whole: The collaborator samples originated in the United States, Italy and Spain and spanned the acute and convalescent phases of COVID-19. The prospective study material was composed of cDNA or gDNA derived from T cells, B-cell-depleted T cells, or PBMCs. Deeply sampled blood TCRbeta repertoires from subjects exposed to, actively infected with, or recovered from COVID-19 were included in the dataset. The repertoires were made available in a free public database intended to serve as a resource for research on the immune response to SARS-CoV-2. Samples were obtained from the ongoing ImmuneRACE study (first 160 participants) and from some 1,200 subjects provided by 6 global collaborators. Sample metadata almost always included a de-identified subject ID, COVID-19 status, age in years and sex. Where HLA class I and class II types were available, the types were taken from metadata supplied by the sample provider, not from assay-based typing. Overall study results and their limits: The amount of clinical and demographic metadata varied by source and participant and was provided uncurated.

In the prospective study, participants were about 18 to 90 years old, resided in about two dozen geographic areas of the United States, and were enrolled through a virtual design. Cohort assignment in the prospective study relied on participant-reported clinical history from a screening survey and a study questionnaire. Exposed participants had been in contact, within 2 weeks of entering the study, with a person who had a PCR-confirmed or clinician-diagnosed case of COVID-19. Mobile phlebotomists in the prospective study collected whole blood, serum and a nasopharyngeal or oropharyngeal swab from every participant. Additional blood draws and questionnaires over an approximately 2-month period could optionally be provided by prospective study participants. Prospective study blood samples were shipped either frozen or at room temperature before DNA extraction. TCRbeta CDR3 regions were amplified from genomic DNA by means of the immunoSEQ Assay, a bias-controlled multiplex PCR. As for how the authors treated the data: Within the assay, amplification of reference gene primers was used to estimate how many nucleated cells each sample contained. To quantify the absolute abundance of each unique TCRbeta CDR3 rearrangement, sequence reads were collapsed and filtered. For each sample, productive Simpson clonality was calculated as the square root of Simpson's diversity index over productive rearrangements. Held by TCRdb, this immuneACCESS table contains in-frame sequences only and omits some clones. Under half of the omission traces to an unresolved V gene where checked; the cause of the rest is unknown. V and J calls and clone size follow that table, whereas D and trimming were derived from the DNA. This sample lists 220,000 or so clones; around 89% were detected once. The top ten hold around 0.85% of the sample.

CDR1 and CDR2 are drawn from the germline V gene: MNHEY, SVGAGI. V lost 7 bases and J lost 1 base; the stretch between them is 10 bases long. Including cysteine and phenylalanine, the CDR3 has 13 amino acids. Solely the CDR3 DNA is kept, with 39 bases framed from the first base. Note on this clone: Its antigen is still unknown. No base quality values were provided; no much bigger clone lies one nucleotide off.

The sequence links TRBV6-5 to TRBJ1-1; no confident D gene assignment can be made. The origin of this receptor is a middle-aged man who had been exposed to COVID-19. The sequenced sample was PBMCs or T cells enriched from blood (not recorded which). The CDR3 here reads CASKIVWNTEAFF. Here is the DNA: TGTGCCAGCAAGATAGTATGGAACACTGAAGCTTTCTTT.